This T cell receptor beta chain was recovered during a study of T cells in Graves' hyperthyroidism and ophthalmopathy. Study-level results: Onset of ophthalmopathy came a median 6.5 months after the model predicted it. The blood repertoire included most of the expanded thyroid clonotypes above 0.001.

This clonotype was seen a few times. Its antigen is unidentified. Each 10 ml fresh peripheral blood draw supplied the PBMCs. The CDR3 regions of TCR beta were amplified from RNA transcripts. The TCR CDR3 first-round RT-PCR relied on the HTBI primer set. In TCRdb, the multiplex PCR reads were re-called with MiXCR into one record per CDR3 protein. The repertoire has about 640,000 distinct CDR3 sequences, more than 12% of them found once; the top ten carry roughly an eighth. The sequencing input was blood. The receptor's source is a woman aged 50 to 60 with Graves' ophthalmopathy.

For the CDR3, the DNA is TGTGCCAGCAGCGACCTAGCGGGAGGGCCGGATGAGCAGTTCTTC. As protein: CASSDLAGGPDEQFF. V usage is TRBV9 and J usage is TRBJ2-1; the match to TRBD2 covers 12 bases. Trimming at V came to 3 bases and at J to 8 bases, leaving 6 bases not matched to a gene. The CDR3 sequence is 15 residues long. The germline V gene has CDR1 SGDLS and CDR2 YYNGEE.